A single sample gave rise to the 25 T cell receptor beta chains below, sequenced in a study of patients and donors after allogeneic stem cell transplantation. One entry per CDR3 protein, called by TCRdb with MiXCR from the RT-PCR reads. The data contain roughly 880,000 distinct CDR3 sequences, more than 15% of them singletons. Sequenced material: blood, either unsorted or a sorted T cell fraction (not recorded which). The receptors were sampled from a human donor who was either an allogeneic HSCT recipient or a stem cell or donor lymphocyte infusion donor (not recorded which). It is not recorded whose cells these are; they may come from a transplant donor.

The chain is built from TRBV5-1 and TRBJ2-3; the D is unclear. This CDR3 has 13 amino acids. V lost 0 bases and J lost 7, with 9 bases in between. Germline lookup yields CDR1 SGHRS and CDR2 YFSETQ. This CDR3 is CASSLEKGYTQYF. The DNA for the CDR3 is TGCGCCAGCAGCTTGGAAAAGGGTTATACGCAGTATTTT.

V and J are TRBV3-1 and TRBJ1-5; D possibly corresponds to TRBD1 (6 bases). CDR3 length: 15 residues. Per germline, CDR1 LGHDT and CDR2 YNNKEL (reference sequence). Trimming took off 6 bases at V and 0 bases at J, with 12 bases between the two ends. CDR3 in amino acids: CASRSRGYSNQPQHF. For the CDR3, the DNA is TGTGCCAGCAGGTCCAGGGGATATAGCAATCAGCCCCAGCATTTT.

This clonotype turned up a few times. The chain is built from TRBV5-1 and TRBJ2-7; 15 bases agree with TRBD2. The CDR3 consists of 17 residues. After removal of 3 bases from V and 1 base from J, the junction contained 5 bases not matched to a gene. CDR1 is SGHRS, CDR2 YFSETQ, per germline. CDR3 nucleotide sequence: TGCGCCAGCAGCTCCAGGACTAGCGGGAGGGTATCCTACGAGCAGTACTTC. Residues: CASSSRTSGRVSYEQYF.

The V and J genes are TRBV6-1 and TRBJ2-5; 13 positions match TRBD2. V lost 6 bases to trimming and J lost 6 bases; unmatched junction nucleotides: 10. CDR1 and CDR2 (germline): MNHNS, SASEGT. The CDR3 consists of 16 residues. The CDR3 nucleotides are TGTGCCAGCAGCCTCACGAGGACTAGCGGGAGAAAGACCCAGTACTTC. It yields the protein CASSLTRTSGRKTQYF.

This clonotype came up a few times. The chain employs TRBV30 and TRBJ1-6, with D possibly matching TRBD1 (5 bases). Trimming took off 0 bases at V and 7 bases at J, with 7 bases between the two ends. The CDR3 loop spans 13 amino acids. Germline V gene data show CDR1 as GTSNPN and CDR2 as SVGIG (reference sequence). The CDR3 sequence: CAWSVQVNSPLHF. CDR3 DNA: TGTGCCTGGAGTGTACAGGTGAATTCACCCCTCCACTTT.

This clonotype was detected many times. The gene calls are TRBV7-2 and TRBJ2-7, with 8 nucleotides matching TRBD2. The V segment lost 4 bases and the J segment 2 bases; nucleotides outside the gene matches: 10. This CDR3 contains 16 residues. Germline V CDR1 and CDR2: SGHTA, FQGNSA. Here the CDR3 reads CASSSIGGGFPYEQYF. Here the CDR3 DNA reads TGTGCCAGCAGCTCCATTGGCGGGGGGTTCCCCTACGAGCAGTACTTC. Filled out from reference TRBV7-2 and TRBJ2-7, the complete variable domain reads GAGVSQSPSNKVTEKGKDVELRCDPISGHTALYWYRQSLGQGLEFLIYFQGNSAPDKSGLPSDRFSAERTGGSVSTLTIQRTQQEDSAVYLCASSSIGGGFPYEQYFGPGTRLTVT.

A single count supports this clonotype. The junction differs from germline at one of its ends, possibly a read error. The chain employs TRBV30 and TRBJ2-7; unclear D gene. The CDR3 is made up of 13 amino acids. Germline V gene lookup returns CDR1 GTSNPN and CDR2 SVGIG (reference sequence). This chain's CDR3 is CAWSRIYSYEQDF. CDR3 nucleotides: TGTGCCTGGAGTCGTATATACTCCTACGAGCAGGACTTC.

The chain joins TRBV28 to TRBJ2-7; D not certain. Trimming removed 0 bases at V and 0 bases at J, with 6 bases between. Germline lookup yields CDR1 MDHEN and CDR2 SYDVKM. The CDR3 has 14 residues. The CDR3 DNA follows: TGTGCCAGCAGTTTATGGGTTCTCTCCTACGAGCAGTACTTC. This translates into CASSLWVLSYEQYF.

This clonotype was seen more than once but under ten times. This rearrangement joins TRBV12-3 or TRBV12-4 to TRBJ2-1; 7 bases fit TRBD1. The CDR3 sequence is 14 residues long. V dropped 5 bases and J dropped 4; count of bases not matched to a gene: 5. Here the CDR3 reads CASSTGTAYNEQFF. As DNA, the CDR3 is TGTGCCAGCAGTACCGGGACAGCTTACAATGAGCAGTTCTTC.

Only a few counts were recorded for this clonotype. The chain combines TRBV5-1 with TRBJ2-1, with 10 bases that match TRBD2. J was trimmed by 8 bases and V by 4 bases; bases with no gene match: 9. The CDR3 is 15 amino acids. Per germline, CDR1 SGHRS and CDR2 YFSETQ. The chain's CDR3 is CASSTGLAERDEQFF. CDR3 nucleotides: TGCGCCAGCAGCACCGGACTAGCGGAGAGGGATGAGCAGTTCTTC.

The rearrangement links TRBV20-1 to TRBJ2-2; D might be TRBD2 (5 bases). The germline CDR1 and CDR2 sequences are DFQATT and SNEGSKA (reference sequence). The CDR3 loop spans 14 amino acids. V dropped 2 bases and J dropped 7 bases, with 14 bases sitting between them. This CDR3 is CSARPWIGSGELFF. The CDR3 nucleotides are TGCAGTGCTAGACCGTGGATAGGGAGCGGGGAGCTGTTTTTT.

The chain links TRBV5-1 to TRBJ2-3; TRBD2 agrees at 14 bases. V lost 4 bases, J lost 5 bases, and 6 bases stayed unmatched. The CDR3 is 16 residues long. Germline values: CDR1 SGHRS, CDR2 YFSETQ. In DNA form, the CDR3 reads TGCGCCAGCAGCCAGGGGACTAGCGGGGGTGGAGATACGCAGTATTTT. Its translation: CASSQGTSGGGDTQYF. Using reference TRBV5-1 and TRBJ2-3 for the parts outside the CDR3, the full variable domain is KAGVTQTPRYLIKTRGQQVTLSCSPISGHRSVSWYQQTPGQGLQFLFEYFSETQRNKGNFPGRFSGRQFSNSRSEMNVSTLELGDSALYLCASSQGTSGGGDTQYFGPGTRLTVL.

This clonotype turned up a few times. The chain links TRBV27 to TRBJ2-3; 12 bases match TRBD2. Germline values: CDR1 MNHEY, CDR2 SMNVEV (reference sequence). J lost 1 base, V lost 5 bases, and 4 bases had no gene match. This CDR3 is built from 16 residues. The DNA for the CDR3 is TGTGCCAGCAGTGCATCTAGCGGGGGGGGCACAGATACGCAGTATTTT. Protein: CASSASSGGGTDTQYF.

This clonotype was found a few times. The rearrangement uses TRBV20-1 and TRBJ1-1; the D gene is possibly TRBD1 (6 bases). V was trimmed by 6 bases and J by 1 base, leaving 15 bases between them. Looked up from germline, CDR1 is DFQATT and CDR2 is SNEGSKA (reference sequence). The CDR3 contains 14 residues. In DNA form, the CDR3 reads TGCAGTGCAGAATCCGGGACACAGAACACTGAAGCTTTCTTT. Residues: CSAESGTQNTEAFF.

The chain has TRBV27 and TRBJ2-7, with a possible D match to TRBD1 (5 bases). V lost 2 bases to trimming and J lost 4 bases, with 12 bases between them. CDR1 and CDR2 (germline): MNHEY, SMNVEV (reference sequence). The CDR3 runs to 14 residues. The CDR3 protein is CASSLNGQLYEQYF. The CDR3 DNA sequence: TGTGCCAGCAGTTTAAACGGACAACTGTACGAGCAGTACTTC.

The J gene is TRBJ2-1, the V gene TRBV11-2, with 9 bases aligning to TRBD2. Trimming at V came to 2 bases and at J to 7 bases, leaving 9 bases not matched to a gene. This CDR3 has 16 residues. CDR1 and CDR2 (germline): SGHAT, FQNNGV. This chain's CDR3 is CASSLLRSGSHNEQFF. The CDR3 nucleotides read TGTGCCAGCAGCTTATTGCGTAGCGGGAGTCATAATGAGCAGTTCTTC. The full variable domain, with the rest looked up from reference TRBV11-2 and TRBJ2-1, is EAGVAQSPRYKIIEKRQSVAFWCNPISGHATLYWYQQILGQGPKLLIQFQNNGVVDDSQLPKDRFSAERLKGVDSTLKIQPAKLEDSAVYLCASSLLRSGSHNEQFFGPGTRLTVL.

The chain employs TRBV7-9 and TRBJ2-5; TRBD1 matches 8 bases. This CDR3 has 15 amino acids. Trimming at V came to 3 bases and at J to 4 bases, leaving 7 bases not matched to a gene. Germline CDR1 and CDR2: SEHNR and FQNEAQ (reference sequence). This CDR3 is CASSLDRAVGETQYF. In DNA form, the CDR3 reads TGTGCCAGCAGCTTGGACAGGGCTGTTGGAGAGACCCAGTACTTC.

This clonotype appeared many times. This chain joins TRBV29-1 and TRBJ1-1; 8 bases align to TRBD1. Germline V CDR1 and CDR2: SQVTM, ANQGSEA. The ends lost 7 bases at V and 10 bases at J; junction bases unmatched: 5. The CDR3 covers 10 residues. CDR3: CSGGQGAAFF. For the CDR3, the DNA is TGCAGCGGCGGACAGGGAGCAGCTTTCTTT. The full variable domain, rest sourced from reference TRBV29-1 and TRBJ1-1, is SAVISQKPSRDICQRGTSLTIQCQVDSQVTMMFWYRQQPGQSLTLIATANQGSEATYESGFVIDKFPISRPNLTFSTLTVSNMSPEDSSIYLCSGGQGAAFFGQGTRLTVV.

There are a few counts of this clonotype. V gene TRBV29-1 combines with J gene TRBJ2-7, with D possibly matching TRBD2 (5 bases). V was shortened by 7 bases and J by 0 bases, with 16 bases between the two germline ends. The CDR3 loop spans 14 amino acids. Germline values: CDR1 SQVTM, CDR2 ANQGSEA. In DNA, the CDR3 is TGCAGCGCCGGATTCGTGGGGAGCTCCTACGAGCAGTACTTC. Amino acids: CSAGFVGSSYEQYF.

This clonotype appeared many times. The chain joins TRBV11-2 to TRBJ2-3, with 7 bases matching TRBD1. The ends lost 0 bases at V and 5 bases at J; junction bases unmatched: 5. The germline V gene has CDR1 SGHAT and CDR2 FQNNGV. This CDR3 is built from 15 residues. CDR3 bases: TGTGCCAGCAGCTTAGATGGTTACAGGGGAGATACGCAGTATTTT. It is translated as CASSLDGYRGDTQYF. Using reference TRBV11-2 and TRBJ2-3 for the parts outside the CDR3, the full variable domain is EAGVAQSPRYKIIEKRQSVAFWCNPISGHATLYWYQQILGQGPKLLIQFQNNGVVDDSQLPKDRFSAERLKGVDSTLKIQPAKLEDSAVYLCASSLDGYRGDTQYFGPGTRLTVL.

The rearrangement uses TRBV20-1 and TRBJ1-5, with 7 bases lining up with TRBD1. J was trimmed by 6 bases and V by 6 bases; bases with no gene match: 5. The germline V gene has CDR1 DFQATT and CDR2 SNEGSKA (reference sequence). There are 12 residues in the CDR3. The CDR3 DNA is TGCAGTGCGTCAGGGGGTCTTCAGCCCCAGCATTTT. It codes for CSASGGLQPQHF.

This chain connects TRBV20-1 to TRBJ2-3, with 8 bases that match TRBD2. With 3 bases clipped from V and 0 bases from J, the junction kept 5 bases outside the gene matches. Germline loops: CDR1 DFQATT, CDR2 SNEGSKA (reference sequence). The CDR3 runs 15 residues. Written as DNA, the CDR3 is TGCAGTGCTAGGTCCGGGACTAGTAGCACAGATACGCAGTATTTT. This gives the protein CSARSGTSSTDTQYF.

The table lists this clonotype with a few counts. The chain recombines TRBV9 with TRBJ2-7, with 11 positions matching TRBD2. The CDR3 runs 19 residues. Trimming cost V 1 base and J 4 bases; bases outside gene matches: 16. Germline V CDR1 and CDR2: SGDLS, YYNGEE. This CDR3 reads CASSVMGAVAGGPGYEQYF. CDR3 DNA sequence: TGTGCCAGCAGCGTAATGGGCGCAGTAGCGGGAGGGCCTGGTTACGAGCAGTACTTC. The full variable domain, rest sourced from reference TRBV9 and TRBJ2-7, is DSGVTQTPKHLITATGQRVTLRCSPRSGDLSVYWYQQSLDQGLQFLIQYYNGEERAKGNILERFSAQQFPDLHSELNLSSLELGDSALYFCASSVMGAVAGGPGYEQYFGPGTRLTVT.

This clonotype appeared a few times. The chain joins TRBV20-1 to TRBJ1-6; 10 nucleotides line up with TRBD1. J gave up 7 bases and V 0 bases, and 12 bases lay outside the gene matches. Germline V gives CDR1 DFQATT, CDR2 SNEGSKA (reference sequence). The CDR3 has 18 residues. The CDR3 DNA sequence: TGCAGTGCTAGAGACGACAGGGGGCTAACCTCAGTGAATTCACCCCTCCACTTT. It encodes CSARDDRGLTSVNSPLHF.

The V and J genes are TRBV20-1 and TRBJ2-3, with a possible D match to TRBD2 (5 bases). The CDR3 is 14 amino acids. V lost 3 bases and J 1 base, leaving 11 bases between the germline ends. Germline-derived CDR1 and CDR2 are DFQATT and SNEGSKA (reference sequence). The DNA for the CDR3 is TGCAGTGCTAGTTCAGGACTCGGCACAGATACGCAGTATTTT. Protein sequence: CSASSGLGTDTQYF.